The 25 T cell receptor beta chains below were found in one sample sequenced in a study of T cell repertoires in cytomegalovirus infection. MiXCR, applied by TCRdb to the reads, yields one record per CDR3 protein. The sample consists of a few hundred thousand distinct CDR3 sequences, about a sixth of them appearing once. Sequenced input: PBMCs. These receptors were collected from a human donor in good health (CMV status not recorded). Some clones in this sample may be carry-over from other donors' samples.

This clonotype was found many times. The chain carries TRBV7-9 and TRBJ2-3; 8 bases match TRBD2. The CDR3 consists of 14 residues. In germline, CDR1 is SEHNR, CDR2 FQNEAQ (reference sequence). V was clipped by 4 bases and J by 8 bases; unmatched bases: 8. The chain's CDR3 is CASSYTSGLGTQYF. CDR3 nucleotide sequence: TGTGCCAGCAGCTACACTAGCGGTCTTGGTACGCAGTATTTT. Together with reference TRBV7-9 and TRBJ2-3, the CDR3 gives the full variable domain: DTGVSQNPRHKITKRGQNVTFRCDPISEHNRLYWYRQTLGQGPEFLTYFQNEAQLEKSRLLSDRFSAERPKGSFSTLEIQRTEQGDSAMYLCASSYTSGLGTQYFGPGTRLTVL.

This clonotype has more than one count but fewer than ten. The CDR3 DNA follows: TGTGCCAGCAGTCCCCTAAGTGGTCCAGATACGCAGTATTTT. This translates into CASSPLSGPDTQYF. The J gene is TRBJ2-3, the V gene TRBV11-1; D is ambiguous. The length of the CDR3 is 14 residues. Looked up from germline, CDR1 is SGHAT and CDR2 is FQDESV (reference sequence). Trimming stripped 6 bases from V and 4 bases from J, with 14 bases between.

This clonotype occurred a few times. The CDR3 DNA reads as TGTGCCAGCAGTATCCGGACAGTAAACACTGAAGCTTTCTTT. Protein: CASSIRTVNTEAFF. V and J are TRBV6-2 or TRBV6-3 and TRBJ1-1, with D perhaps matching TRBD1 (6 bases). Between the trimmed V and J ends, which lost 5 bases and 2 bases, there was a span of 12 bases. The CDR3 length is 14 residues. Germline V gene data show CDR1 as MNHEY and CDR2 as SVGEGT.

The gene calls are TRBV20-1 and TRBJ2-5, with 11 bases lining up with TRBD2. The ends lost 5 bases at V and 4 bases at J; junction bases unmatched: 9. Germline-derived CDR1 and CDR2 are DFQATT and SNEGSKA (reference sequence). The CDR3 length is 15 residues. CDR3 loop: CSASGLAGPSETQYF. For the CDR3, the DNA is TGCAGTGCTTCCGGACTAGCGGGTCCTTCAGAGACCCAGTACTTC.

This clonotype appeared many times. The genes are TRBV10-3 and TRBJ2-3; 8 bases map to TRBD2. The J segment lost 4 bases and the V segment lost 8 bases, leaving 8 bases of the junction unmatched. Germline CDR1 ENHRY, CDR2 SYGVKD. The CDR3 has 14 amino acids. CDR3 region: CAIGSGRAPDTQYF. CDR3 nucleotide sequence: TGTGCCATCGGGAGCGGGAGAGCCCCAGATACGCAGTATTTT.

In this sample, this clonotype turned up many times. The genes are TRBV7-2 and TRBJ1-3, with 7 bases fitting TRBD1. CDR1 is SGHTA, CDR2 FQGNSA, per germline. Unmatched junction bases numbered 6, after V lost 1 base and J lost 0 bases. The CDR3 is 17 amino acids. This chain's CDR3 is CASSLVFGQASGNTIYF. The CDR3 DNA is TGTGCCAGCAGCTTAGTATTCGGACAGGCCTCTGGAAACACCATATATTTT.

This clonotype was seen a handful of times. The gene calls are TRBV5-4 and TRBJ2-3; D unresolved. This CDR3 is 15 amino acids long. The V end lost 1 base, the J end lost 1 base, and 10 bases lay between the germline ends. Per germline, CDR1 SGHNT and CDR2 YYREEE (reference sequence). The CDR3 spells CASSLTPERTDTQYF. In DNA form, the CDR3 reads TGTGCCAGCAGCTTGACCCCAGAGCGCACAGATACGCAGTATTTT.

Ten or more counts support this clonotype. The CDR3 bases are TGTGCCAGCAGCCGGACTAGCGGGAAGTCCCCTTACGAGCAGTACTTC. Translated, it gives CASSRTSGKSPYEQYF. The V and J genes are TRBV7-2 and TRBJ2-7; 12 bases match TRBD2. Trimming took 5 bases from V and 4 from J; bases not matched to a gene: 9. The CDR3 consists of 16 residues. Germline CDR1 is SGHTA and CDR2 is FQGNSA. Drawing the rest from reference TRBV7-2 and TRBJ2-7, the complete variable domain is GAGVSQSPSNKVTEKGKDVELRCDPISGHTALYWYRQSLGQGLEFLIYFQGNSAPDKSGLPSDRFSAERTGGSVSTLTIQRTQQEDSAVYLCASSRTSGKSPYEQYFGPGTRLTVT.

CDR3 amino acids: CSARDSVGPNTGELFF. The CDR3 nucleotides read TGCAGTGCTAGAGATTCCGTAGGCCCTAACACCGGGGAGCTGTTTTTT. The rearrangement joins TRBV20-1 to TRBJ2-2; D is unresolved. The germline gives CDR1 DFQATT, CDR2 SNEGSKA (reference sequence). The CDR3 sequence is 16 residues long. V lost 0 bases and J lost 2, with 13 bases in between.

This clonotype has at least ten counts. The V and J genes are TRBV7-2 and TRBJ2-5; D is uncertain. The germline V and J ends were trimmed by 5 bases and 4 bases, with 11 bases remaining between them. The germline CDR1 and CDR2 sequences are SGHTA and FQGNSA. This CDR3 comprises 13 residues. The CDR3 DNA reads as TGTGCCAGCAGCATCGATCTGGGAGAGACCCAGTACTTC. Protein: CASSIDLGETQYF.

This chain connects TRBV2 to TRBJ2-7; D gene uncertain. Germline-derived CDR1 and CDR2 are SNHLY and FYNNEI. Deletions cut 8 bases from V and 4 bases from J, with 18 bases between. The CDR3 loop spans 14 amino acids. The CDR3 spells CASAQDEAPYEQYF. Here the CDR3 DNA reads TGTGCCAGCGCTCAGGATGAGGCCCCGTACGAGCAGTACTTC. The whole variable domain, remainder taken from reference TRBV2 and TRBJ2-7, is EPEVTQTPSHQVTQMGQEVILRCVPISNHLYFYWYRQILGQKVEFLVSFYNNEISEKSEIFDDQFSVERPDGSNFTLKIRSTKLEDSAMYFCASAQDEAPYEQYFGPGTRLTVT.

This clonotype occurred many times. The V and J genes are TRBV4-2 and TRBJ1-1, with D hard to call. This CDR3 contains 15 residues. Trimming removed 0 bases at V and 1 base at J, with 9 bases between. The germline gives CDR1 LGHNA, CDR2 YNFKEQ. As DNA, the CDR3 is TGTGCCAGCAGCCAAGATCTGATGGGGAACACTGAAGCTTTCTTT. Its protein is CASSQDLMGNTEAFF.

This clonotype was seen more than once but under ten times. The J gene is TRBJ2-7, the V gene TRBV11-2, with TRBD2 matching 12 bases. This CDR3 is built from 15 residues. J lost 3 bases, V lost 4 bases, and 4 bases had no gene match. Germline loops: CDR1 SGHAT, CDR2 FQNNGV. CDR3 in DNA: TGTGCCAGCAGCTCGACTAGCGGGAGAAACTACGAGCAGTACTTC. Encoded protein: CASSSTSGRNYEQYF.

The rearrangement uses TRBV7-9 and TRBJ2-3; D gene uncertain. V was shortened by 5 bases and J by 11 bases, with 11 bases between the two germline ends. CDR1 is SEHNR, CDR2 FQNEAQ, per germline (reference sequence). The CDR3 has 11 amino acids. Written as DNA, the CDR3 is TGTGCCAGCAGCAACTACGGAGAGCAGTATTTT. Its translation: CASSNYGEQYF.

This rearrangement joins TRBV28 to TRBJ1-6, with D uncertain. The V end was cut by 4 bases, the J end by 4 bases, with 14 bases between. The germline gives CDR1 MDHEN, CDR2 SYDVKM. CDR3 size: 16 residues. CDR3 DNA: TGTGCCAGCAGTTCTCCGGGATTCGGTTATAATTCACCCCTCCACTTT. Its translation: CASSSPGFGYNSPLHF.

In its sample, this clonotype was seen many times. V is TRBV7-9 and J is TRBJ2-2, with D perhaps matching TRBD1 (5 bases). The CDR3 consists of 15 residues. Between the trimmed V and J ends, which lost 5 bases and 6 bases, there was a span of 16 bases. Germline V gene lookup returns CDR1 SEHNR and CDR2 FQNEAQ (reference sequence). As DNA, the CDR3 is TGTGCCAGCAGCGGATACGGACAAGCCTCCGGGGAGCTGTTTTTT. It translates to CASSGYGQASGELFF.

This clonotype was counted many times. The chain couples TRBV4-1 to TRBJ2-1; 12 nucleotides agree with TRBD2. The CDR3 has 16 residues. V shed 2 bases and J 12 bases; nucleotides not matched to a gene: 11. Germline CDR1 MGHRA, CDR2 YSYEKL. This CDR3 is CASSQQSTSGGVGQFF. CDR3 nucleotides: TGCGCCAGCAGCCAACAGTCGACTAGCGGGGGAGTGGGGCAGTTCTTC.

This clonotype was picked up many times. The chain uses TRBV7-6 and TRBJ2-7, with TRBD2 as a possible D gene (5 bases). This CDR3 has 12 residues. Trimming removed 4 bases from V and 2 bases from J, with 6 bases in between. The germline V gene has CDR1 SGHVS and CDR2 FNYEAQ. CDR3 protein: CASSSGAYEQYF. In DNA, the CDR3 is TGTGCCAGCAGCTCCGGGGCCTACGAGCAGTACTTC.

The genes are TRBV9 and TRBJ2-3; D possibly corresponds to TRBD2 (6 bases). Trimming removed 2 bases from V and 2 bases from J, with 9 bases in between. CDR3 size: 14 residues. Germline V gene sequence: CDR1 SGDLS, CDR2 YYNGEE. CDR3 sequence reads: CASSVGTSTDTQYF. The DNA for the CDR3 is TGTGCCAGCAGCGTCGGGACTTCCACAGATACGCAGTATTTT.

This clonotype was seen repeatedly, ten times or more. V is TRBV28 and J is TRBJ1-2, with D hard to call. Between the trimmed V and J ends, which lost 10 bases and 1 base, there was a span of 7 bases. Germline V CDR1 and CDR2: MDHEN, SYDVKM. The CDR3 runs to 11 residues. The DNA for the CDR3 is TGTGCCACCGGTCATAACTATGGCTACACCTTC. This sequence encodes CATGHNYGYTF.

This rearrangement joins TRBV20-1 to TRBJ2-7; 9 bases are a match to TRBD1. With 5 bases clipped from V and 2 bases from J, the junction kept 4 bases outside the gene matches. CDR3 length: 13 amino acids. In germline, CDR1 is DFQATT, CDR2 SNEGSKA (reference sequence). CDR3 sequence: CSARDRETYEQYF. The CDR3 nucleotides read TGCAGTGCTCGGGACAGGGAGACCTACGAGCAGTACTTC.

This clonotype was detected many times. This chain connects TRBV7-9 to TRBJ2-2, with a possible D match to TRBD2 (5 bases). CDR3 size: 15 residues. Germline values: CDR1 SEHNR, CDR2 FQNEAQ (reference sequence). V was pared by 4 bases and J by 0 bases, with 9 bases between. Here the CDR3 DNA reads TGTGCCAGCAGCTGGACGGGGACGAACACCGGGGAGCTGTTTTTT. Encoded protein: CASSWTGTNTGELFF.

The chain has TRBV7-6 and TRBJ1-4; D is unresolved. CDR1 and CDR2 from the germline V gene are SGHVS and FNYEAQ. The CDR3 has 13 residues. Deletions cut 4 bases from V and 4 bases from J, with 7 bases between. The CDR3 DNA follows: TGTGCCAGCAGCTCCTTCCTTAATGAAAAACTGTTTTTT. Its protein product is CASSSFLNEKLFF.

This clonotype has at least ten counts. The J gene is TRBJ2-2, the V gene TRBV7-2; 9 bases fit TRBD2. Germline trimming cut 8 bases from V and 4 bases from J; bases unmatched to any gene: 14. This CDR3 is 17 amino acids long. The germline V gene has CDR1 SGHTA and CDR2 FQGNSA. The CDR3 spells CASYKGGGRVGTGELFF. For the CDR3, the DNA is TGTGCCAGCTACAAAGGGGGCGGGAGGGTCGGCACCGGGGAGCTGTTTTTT.

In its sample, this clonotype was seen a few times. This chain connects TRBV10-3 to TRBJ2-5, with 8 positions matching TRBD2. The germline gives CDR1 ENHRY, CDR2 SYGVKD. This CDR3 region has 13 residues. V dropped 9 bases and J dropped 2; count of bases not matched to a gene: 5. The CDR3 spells CAMKAGAQETQYF. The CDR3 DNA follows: TGTGCCATGAAAGCGGGGGCTCAAGAGACCCAGTACTTC.